Following are 25 T cell receptor beta chains from one sample sequenced in a study of early T cells in non-severe SARS-CoV-2 infection. In TCRdb, the 5' RACE reads were re-called with MiXCR into one record per CDR3 protein. The sample has 87,000 or so distinct CDR3 sequences; 10% to 15% are singletons. The sequenced sample was whole blood. Every receptor here comes from an adult who was a healthcare worker with PCR-confirmed SARS-CoV-2 infection or an uninfected control (not recorded which).

This clonotype turned up a few times. The chain links TRBV20-1 to TRBJ1-2; tentative D call: TRBD1 (6 bases). Germline V gene sequence: CDR1 DFQATT, CDR2 SNEGSKA (reference sequence). There are 12 residues in the CDR3. Trimming shortened V by 4 bases and J by 2 bases, and 8 bases separated the two germline ends. The CDR3 DNA is TGCAGTGCTAACAGGGCAAACTATGGCTACACCTTC. This encodes CSANRANYGYTF.

By share of the sample, this clonotype is medium-sized. The chain uses TRBV3-1 and TRBJ2-7; no firm D call. The CDR3 length is 12 residues. Germline loops: CDR1 LGHDT, CDR2 YNNKEL (reference sequence). V lost 0 bases to trimming and J lost 5 bases, with 5 bases between them. The CDR3 sequence: CASSQDPHEQYF. CDR3 sequence (DNA): TGTGCCAGCAGCCAAGATCCCCACGAGCAGTACTTC.

The CDR3, as DNA: TGCGCCAGCAGCTTGCAGTACAGGAAATATGGCTACACCTTC. Translation gives CASSLQYRKYGYTF. The V and J genes are TRBV5-1 and TRBJ1-2; TRBD1 might be the D (5 bases). This CDR3 has 14 residues. V was trimmed by 1 base and J by 5 bases, leaving 12 bases between them. Germline CDR1 is SGHRS and CDR2 is YFSETQ.

As to this clonotype: A read error may explain this, as a much larger clone is one base away. The chain recombines TRBV20-1 with TRBJ2-4; D is undetermined. This CDR3 is 13 amino acids long. Trimming removed 6 bases from V and 0 bases from J, with 9 bases in between. Germline lookup yields CDR1 DFQATT and CDR2 SNEGSKA (reference sequence). The CDR3 here is CSAKTSAKNIQYF. In DNA, the CDR3 is TGCAGTGCAAAAACTTCAGCCAAAAACATTCAGTACTTC.

The chain couples TRBV12-3 or TRBV12-4 to TRBJ2-1; D uncertain. The length of the CDR3 is 12 residues. V was pared by 3 bases and J by 8 bases, with 8 bases between. The CDR3 DNA sequence: TGTGCCAGCAGTTTTCAAGGTTATGAGCAGTTCTTC. Its protein product is CASSFQGYEQFF.

The chain recombines TRBV7-9 with TRBJ1-1; D gene ambiguous. Germline CDR1 and CDR2: SEHNR and FQNEAQ (reference sequence). Trimming took 3 bases from V and 1 from J, leaving 6 bases between them. This CDR3 region has 13 residues. In nucleotides, the CDR3 is TGTGCCAGCAGCTTCCGAGGGAACACTGAAGCTTTCTTT. Translated, it gives CASSFRGNTEAFF.

Notes on this clonotype: At one end the junction does not follow the germline gene, possibly because of a read error. The J gene is TRBJ2-3, the V gene TRBV12-3 or TRBV12-4, with D tentatively TRBD2 (5 bases). The CDR3 runs to 12 residues. The DNA of the CDR3 is TGTGCCAGCAGCTTAGCGTTGGATACGCAGTATTTT. It yields the protein CASSLALDTQYF.

The gene calls are TRBV25-1 and TRBJ2-2; 8 bases match TRBD2. Trimming removed 0 bases from V and 0 bases from J; junction bases left unmatched: 3. This CDR3 has 17 amino acids. Germline CDR1 reads MGHDK; CDR2 reads SYGVNS. CDR3 sequence (DNA): TGTGCCAGCAGTGAATATCGACTAGCGACGAACACCGGGGAGCTGTTTTTT. It codes for CASSEYRLATNTGELFF.

The chain has TRBV6-1 and TRBJ2-5; TRBD2 aligns across 7 bases. The V and J ends lost 7 bases and 1 base, in that order; junction bases with no gene match: 12. The CDR3 covers 16 residues. The germline gives CDR1 MNHNS, CDR2 SASEGT. This chain's CDR3 is CASTLRASGLQETQYF. For the CDR3, the DNA is TGTGCCAGCACCTTACGGGCTAGCGGACTCCAAGAGACCCAGTACTTC.

The genes are TRBV4-2 and TRBJ2-7, with D perhaps assigned TRBD1 or TRBD2 (7 bases each). V was cut by 1 base and J by 2 bases, with 12 bases left in between. The CDR3 sequence is 15 residues long. CDR1 and CDR2 from the germline V gene are LGHNA and YNFKEQ. This chain's CDR3 is CASSQAGGETYEQYF. DNA for the CDR3: TGTGCCAGCAGCCAAGCAGGGGGGGAGACCTACGAGCAGTACTTC.

This clonotype occurred a few times. The chain employs TRBV18 and TRBJ1-1; 7 bases match TRBD1. CDR1 is KGHSH, CDR2 LQKENI, per germline. With V trimmed by 4 bases and J by 4 bases, 12 bases remained unmatched. CDR3 length: 16 amino acids. CDR3 residues: CASSLGQLGVGTEAFF. CDR3 DNA: TGTGCCAGCTCACTGGGACAGCTGGGAGTCGGCACTGAAGCTTTCTTT.

This clonotype was counted a few times. This rearrangement joins TRBV3-1 to TRBJ2-5; the match to TRBD1 covers 7 bases. This CDR3 contains 14 residues. The germline V gene encodes CDR1 LGHDT and CDR2 YNNKEL (reference sequence). The V gene end was trimmed by 10 bases and the J gene end by 4 bases; junction bases not matched to a gene: 12. The CDR3 region is CATKGQSVRETQYF. CDR3 nucleotides: TGTGCCACCAAGGGACAGTCGGTAAGAGAGACCCAGTACTTC.

V usage is TRBV29-1 and J usage is TRBJ2-7; 8 nucleotides line up with TRBD2. The CDR3 has 14 residues. Germline V gives CDR1 SQVTM, CDR2 ANQGSEA. The V gene end was trimmed by 4 bases and the J gene end by 3 bases; junction bases not matched to a gene: 8. The CDR3, as DNA: TGCAGCGTTGTACCGGGACTAGTAGGCTACGAGCAGTACTTC. As protein: CSVVPGLVGYEQYF.

The sample holds a few counts of this clonotype. The chain joins TRBV11-3 to TRBJ1-2, with D uncertain. Germline-derived CDR1 and CDR2 are SGHNT and YENEEA. The CDR3 consists of 15 residues. Trimming cost V 0 bases and J 7 bases, with 15 bases left between them. The CDR3 region is CASSLDQSLWGGYTF. DNA of the CDR3: TGTGCCAGCAGCTTAGATCAATCCCTATGGGGTGGCTACACCTTC.

This clonotype has only a few counts. This chain uses TRBV7-3 with TRBJ2-2; D is perhaps TRBD1 (5 bases). The CDR3 has 14 residues. The V gene's germline CDR1 is SGHTA and CDR2 FQGTGA. Trimming stripped 5 bases from V and 2 bases from J, with 9 bases between. CDR3 coding DNA: TGTGCCAGCAGCGTCCAGGGAAACACCGGGGAGCTGTTTTTT. Its protein product is CASSVQGNTGELFF.

This clonotype was seen more than once but under ten times. V usage is TRBV29-1 and J usage is TRBJ2-7; the D gene is possibly TRBD1 (5 bases). The CDR3 is made up of 11 amino acids. In germline, CDR1 is SQVTM, CDR2 ANQGSEA. Trimming left V 6 bases short and J 6 bases short, with 12 bases between. The CDR3 coding sequence is TGCAGCGTGAAAGACAGAAGCGAGCAGTACTTC. Its translation is CSVKDRSEQYF.

The chain joins TRBV7-9 to TRBJ1-3, with a possible D match to TRBD1 (5 bases). The germline CDR1 and CDR2 sequences are SEHNR and FQNEAQ (reference sequence). CDR3 length: 14 residues. The CDR3 reads CVRADTSSGNTIYF. Here the CDR3 DNA reads TGTGTCAGAGCGGACACGAGCTCTGGAAACACCATATATTTT.

This clonotype was recorded many times. V usage is TRBV5-4 and J usage is TRBJ2-7; D may be TRBD1 (6 bases). The V gene's germline CDR1 is SGHNT and CDR2 YYREEE (reference sequence). The length of the CDR3 is 15 residues. Trimming pared 0 bases from V and 4 bases from J, leaving 14 bases between. The CDR3 DNA follows: TGTGCCAGCAGCTTGGAGGCAGGGGATGGTTACGAGCAGTACTTC. Residues: CASSLEAGDGYEQYF.

This clonotype appeared many times. V gene TRBV6-2 or TRBV6-3 combines with J gene TRBJ2-2; D unclear. The V gene lost 5 bases and the J gene lost 1 base, with 11 bases spanning the gap. Germline V CDR1 and CDR2: MNHEY, SVGEGT. The CDR3 contains 15 residues. The CDR3 sequence is CASSLPDQNTGELFF. CDR3 bases: TGTGCCAGCAGTCTTCCGGATCAGAACACCGGGGAGCTGTTTTTT.

In this sample, this clonotype turned up a few times. This rearrangement joins TRBV5-1 to TRBJ2-1; TRBD2 agrees at 13 bases. The germline V gene encodes CDR1 SGHRS and CDR2 YFSETQ. The CDR3 has 16 residues. V was pared by 4 bases and J by 7 bases, with 8 bases of the junction left unmatched. The CDR3 region has the DNA TGCGCCAGCAGCCTAACACTAGCGGGAGGGCCGAATGAGCAGTTCTTC. Translation: CASSLTLAGGPNEQFF.

This clonotype occurred many times. This chain connects TRBV20-1 to TRBJ1-4; no clear D. This CDR3 contains 11 residues. From germline, CDR1 is DFQATT and CDR2 SNEGSKA (reference sequence). The germline V and J ends were trimmed by 5 bases and 4 bases, with 5 bases remaining between them. The DNA of the CDR3 is TGCAGTGCTTACAGTAATGAAAAACTGTTTTTT. It encodes CSAYSNEKLFF.

The rearrangement joins TRBV7-3 to TRBJ2-3, with D possibly matching TRBD2 (5 bases). From germline, CDR1 is SGHTA and CDR2 FQGTGA. The CDR3 length is 13 residues. Trimming took 1 base from V and 8 from J, leaving 10 bases between them. CDR3 sequence reads: CASSLRRGGTQYF. The CDR3 DNA follows: TGTGCCAGCAGCTTAAGACGGGGTGGTACGCAGTATTTT.

This clonotype has more than one count but fewer than ten. The chain recombines TRBV15 with TRBJ1-2; a possible D gene is TRBD1 (5 bases). The CDR3 is 13 residues long. Trimming left V 5 bases short and J 2 bases short, with 9 bases between. The germline gives CDR1 LNHNV, CDR2 YYDKDF (reference sequence). CDR3 nucleotides: TGTGCCACCAGCGGGGGAATGAACTATGGCTACACCTTC. It yields the protein CATSGGMNYGYTF. Full variable domain (outside the CDR3, taken from reference TRBV15 and TRBJ1-2): DAMVIQNPRYQVTQFGKPVTLSCSQTLNHNVMYWYQQKSSQAPKLLFHYYDKDFNNEADTPDNFQSRRPNTSFCFLDIRSPGLGDTAMYLCATSGGMNYGYTFGSGTRLTVV.

This clonotype occurred many times. The V gene is TRBV20-1, the J gene TRBJ2-7; TRBD2 matches 10 bases. V shed 3 bases and J 1 base; nucleotides not matched to a gene: 6. CDR3 size: 15 residues. Germline assignment: CDR1 DFQATT and CDR2 SNEGSKA (reference sequence). The CDR3 DNA reads as TGCAGTGCTAGTGAGACTAGCGGGCGATCCTACGAGCAGTACTTC. It encodes CSASETSGRSYEQYF.

For this clonotype: A clone one base away is much larger, so this may be a read error. This chain links TRBV12-3 or TRBV12-4 with TRBJ2-7; 7 bases are a match to TRBD2. This CDR3 comprises 13 residues. The V segment lost 9 bases and the J segment 6 bases; nucleotides outside the gene matches: 11. CDR3 in DNA: TGTGCCAGTCGGGACCCGGGGAGGGGCGAGCAGTACTTC. This encodes CASRDPGRGEQYF.